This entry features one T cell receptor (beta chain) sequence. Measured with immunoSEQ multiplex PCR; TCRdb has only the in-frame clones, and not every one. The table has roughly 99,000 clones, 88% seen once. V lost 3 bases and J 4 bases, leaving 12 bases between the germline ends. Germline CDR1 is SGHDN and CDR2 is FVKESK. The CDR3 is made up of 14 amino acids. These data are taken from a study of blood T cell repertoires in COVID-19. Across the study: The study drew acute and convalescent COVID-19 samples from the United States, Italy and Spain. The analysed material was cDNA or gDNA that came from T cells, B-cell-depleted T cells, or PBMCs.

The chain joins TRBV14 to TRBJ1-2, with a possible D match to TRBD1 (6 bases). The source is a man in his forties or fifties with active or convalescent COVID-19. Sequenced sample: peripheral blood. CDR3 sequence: CASSQPGQSYGYTF. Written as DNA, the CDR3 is TGTGCCAGCAGCCAGCCCGGACAGAGCTATGGCTACACCTTC.